Each of the 19 T cell receptor beta chains below was sequenced from the same sample in a study of beta chain features in type 1 diabetes. The isolated RNA, all of it, was reverse transcribed, so expressed TCRB transcripts were what got sequenced. Clones were read by immunoSEQ multiplex PCR, and TCRdb kept only the in-frame ones, dropping some. The sample lists about 360,000 clones, about 12% occurring once. The sample was naive CD4+ T cells from blood. These receptors were collected from a man younger than 35 in good health.

The J gene is TRBJ2-1, the V gene TRBV28, with no clear D. In germline, CDR1 is MDHEN, CDR2 SYDVKM. The CDR3 covers 13 residues. Trimming shortened V by 3 bases and J by 9 bases, and 12 bases separated the two germline ends. The CDR3 DNA reads TGTGCCAGCAGTTTTTCCCGTCACAGTGAGCAGTTCTTC. Its protein product is CASSFSRHSEQFF.

V gene TRBV5-1 combines with J gene TRBJ1-2; weak D call: TRBD1 (5 bases). Between the trimmed V and J ends, which lost 5 bases and 0 bases, there was a span of 14 bases. Germline-derived CDR1 and CDR2 are SGHRS and YFSETQ. The CDR3 has 15 amino acids. This chain's CDR3 is CASRKTRDANYGYTF. CDR3 coding DNA: TGCGCCAGCAGGAAAACCAGGGATGCTAACTATGGCTACACCTTC.

This clone was seen a few times. This sequence joins TRBV2 and TRBJ1-6, with 9 bases that match TRBD1. CDR1 and CDR2 (germline): SNHLY, FYNNEI. The V segment lost 9 bases and the J segment 9 bases; nucleotides outside the gene matches: 3. The CDR3 sequence is 12 residues long. CDR3 coding DNA: TGTGCCAGTGGACAGGGGTCTTCACCCCTCCACTTT. This sequence encodes CASGQGSSPLHF.

This clone showed up just a few times. The V call is TRBV6-5, the J call TRBJ1-1, with a weak D call TRBD1 (6 bases). The V end was cut by 4 bases, the J end by 1 base, with 13 bases between. Germline V gene sequence: CDR1 MNHEY, CDR2 SVGAGI. The CDR3 sequence is 15 residues long. The CDR3 spells CASSSPTGGNTEAFF. In DNA, the CDR3 is TGTGCCAGCAGTTCCCCGACAGGAGGGAACACTGAAGCTTTCTTT.

This clone was counted only a few times. The chain links TRBV5-1 to TRBJ2-7; tentative D call: TRBD1 (6 bases). Between the trimmed V and J ends, which lost 1 base and 5 bases, there was a span of 19 bases. The CDR3 runs to 16 residues. Germline V CDR1 and CDR2: SGHRS, YFSETQ. The CDR3 DNA sequence: TGCGCCAGCAGCTTGACTCCCCAGACAGGCTCTCACGAGCAGTACTTC. Its protein is CASSLTPQTGSHEQYF.

The chain links TRBV30 to TRBJ1-3; a weak D match, TRBD1 (5 bases). The V and J ends lost 4 bases and 0 bases respectively, with 13 bases between them. This CDR3 is 15 amino acids long. Germline-derived CDR1 and CDR2 are GTSNPN and SVGIG (reference sequence). CDR3 nucleotide sequence: TGTGCCTGGATGTTGGGGGGATTCTCTGGAAACACCATATATTTT. This codes for CAWMLGGFSGNTIYF.

The sample holds a few counts of this clone. The chain is built from TRBV19 and TRBJ2-2; D is uncertain. Trimming shortened V by 3 bases and J by 1 base, and 15 bases separated the two germline ends. The CDR3 covers 17 residues. Germline V gene data show CDR1 as LNHDA and CDR2 as SQIVND (reference sequence). CDR3 nucleotides: TGTGCCAGTAGTATGTGGTCGTCACTGAAGAACACCGGGGAGCTGTTTTTT. Protein product: CASSMWSSLKNTGELFF.

V usage is TRBV2 and J usage is TRBJ2-7; 11 bases match TRBD2. Germline CDR1 reads SNHLY; CDR2 reads FYNNEI. CDR3 length: 14 amino acids. Trimming removed 7 bases from V and 6 bases from J; junction bases left unmatched: 8. Here the CDR3 reads CASNEGLAAGEQYF. CDR3 bases: TGTGCCAGCAATGAGGGACTAGCGGCGGGCGAGCAGTACTTC.

The chain recombines TRBV4-1 with TRBJ2-7, with TRBD1 identical over 7 bases. The CDR3 length is 15 residues. Trimming at V came to 3 bases and at J to 0 bases, leaving 5 bases not matched to a gene. Germline loops: CDR1 MGHRA, CDR2 YSYEKL. The CDR3, as DNA: TGCGCCAGCAGCCAGCCGACAGGGAGCTCCTACGAGCAGTACTTC. Its protein product is CASSQPTGSSYEQYF.

This clone was recorded many times. V usage is TRBV25-1 and J usage is TRBJ2-5; D unclear. V was clipped by 5 bases and J by 2 bases, with 3 bases between them. This CDR3 is 11 amino acids long. CDR1 MGHDK and CDR2 SYGVNS come from the germline V gene. The CDR3 DNA is TGTGCCAGCAGTCCTCAAGAGACCCAGTACTTC. Translation: CASSPQETQYF.

The chain links TRBV19 to TRBJ2-3, with D possibly matching TRBD2 (6 bases). This CDR3 is built from 13 residues. Trimming stripped 4 bases from V and 6 bases from J, with 11 bases between. The germline CDR1 and CDR2 sequences are LNHDA and SQIVND (reference sequence). This CDR3 reads CASSTGVRDTQYF. The CDR3 bases are TGTGCCAGTAGTACGGGAGTACGGGATACGCAGTATTTT. Full variable domain (missing parts from reference TRBV19 and TRBJ2-3): DGGITQSPKYLFRKEGQNVTLSCEQNLNHDAMYWYRQDPGQGLRLIYYSQIVNDFQKGDIAEGYSVSREKKESFPLTVTSAQKNPTAFYLCASSTGVRDTQYFGPGTRLTVL.

This clone was seen more than once but under ten times. The chain is built from TRBV7-2 and TRBJ1-6; D remains unclear. The CDR3 is made up of 14 amino acids. Germline CDR1 and CDR2: SGHTA and FQGNSA. V was clipped by 3 bases and J by 10 bases, with 13 bases between them. CDR3 in DNA: TGTGCCAGCAGCTTCGACTCGGGCGGGTCACCCCTCCACTTT. Translation gives CASSFDSGGSPLHF. Combining the CDR3 with reference TRBV7-2 and TRBJ1-6 gives the whole variable domain GAGVSQSPSNKVTEKGKDVELRCDPISGHTALYWYRQSLGQGLEFLIYFQGNSAPDKSGLPSDRFSAERTGGSVSTLTIQRTQQEDSAVYLCASSFDSGGSPLHFGNGTRLTVT.

V gene TRBV28 combines with J gene TRBJ2-1, with 13 bases that match TRBD2. Trimming cost V 5 bases and J 7 bases; bases outside gene matches: 5. The CDR3 totals 15 residues. The germline V gene encodes CDR1 MDHEN and CDR2 SYDVKM. Written as DNA, the CDR3 is TGTGCCAGCAGTCGGACTAGCGGGAGAGTAAATGAGCAGTTCTTC. It specifies CASSRTSGRVNEQFF.

This rearrangement joins TRBV30 to TRBJ2-1, with D uncertain. The CDR3 consists of 12 residues. Germline V gene sequence: CDR1 GTSNPN, CDR2 SVGIG (reference sequence). Trimming removed 2 bases at V and 4 bases at J, with 6 bases between. The CDR3 region has the DNA TGTGCCTGGAGTCGCGAGTACAATGAGCAGTTCTTC. This codes for CAWSREYNEQFF.

This rearrangement joins TRBV6-5 to TRBJ1-2; TRBD1 agrees at 8 bases. V lost 2 bases and J lost 4; bases outside the gene matches: 6. Germline lookup yields CDR1 MNHEY and CDR2 SVGAGI. CDR3 length: 15 residues. Here the CDR3 DNA reads TGTGCCAGCAGTTACGATGACAGGGGATTCTATGGCTACACCTTC. Residues: CASSYDDRGFYGYTF.

The V gene is TRBV6-5, the J gene TRBJ1-2, with 8 bases aligning to TRBD1. CDR3 length: 13 residues. Per the germline V gene, CDR1 is MNHEY and CDR2 is SVGAGI. The ends lost 8 bases at V and 1 base at J; junction bases unmatched: 3. CDR3 DNA sequence: TGTGCCAGCCGGGACAGGATTAACTATGGCTACACCTTC. Protein product: CASRDRINYGYTF.

There are a few counts of this clone. The chain carries TRBV9 and TRBJ2-7, with D tentatively TRBD2 (5 bases). This CDR3 spans 14 amino acids. Germline CDR1 is SGDLS and CDR2 is YYNGEE. The V end lost 4 bases, the J end lost 5 bases, and 16 bases lay between the germline ends. Here the CDR3 reads CASSPREPRDEQYF. For the CDR3, the DNA is TGTGCCAGCAGCCCGAGGGAACCCCGGGACGAGCAGTACTTC.

This clone has only a few counts. The genes are TRBV6-6 and TRBJ2-5; TRBD2 is a possible D gene (5 bases). This CDR3 has 14 amino acids. The V and J ends lost 2 bases and 5 bases respectively, with 12 bases between them. Germline V gives CDR1 MNHNY, CDR2 SVGAGI (reference sequence). The CDR3 region has the DNA TGTGCCAGCAGTTACCCGGACTCCTTCGAGACCCAGTACTTC. Its protein product is CASSYPDSFETQYF.

The sample holds a few counts of this clone. V is TRBV7-8 and J is TRBJ1-1; TRBD1 agrees at 7 bases. This CDR3 has 13 residues. From germline, CDR1 is SGHVS and CDR2 FQNEAQ. V was clipped by 6 bases and J by 7 bases; unmatched bases: 8. The CDR3 is CASSITRDSEAFF. CDR3 bases: TGTGCCAGCAGTATAACCCGGGACAGTGAAGCTTTCTTT.